The present TCR beta chain was sequenced within a study of blood T cell repertoires in COVID-19. Looking at the study overall: The United States, Italy and Spain provided the acute and convalescent COVID-19 samples. Sources were T cells, B-cell-depleted T cells, or PBMCs; the material itself was cDNA or gDNA.

As originally analysed: Reference gene primer amplification gave nucleated cell count estimates. Clones were read by immunoSEQ multiplex PCR, and TCRdb kept only the in-frame ones, dropping some. V and J calls plus clone size are reproduced from that table; the DNA served to infer D and trimming. This sample has approximately 94,000 clones, with about 77% found just once. Looked up from germline, CDR1 is KGHSH and CDR2 is LQKENI. Trimming cost V 0 bases and J 6 bases; bases outside gene matches: 9. The CDR3 runs to 17 residues. The gene calls are TRBV18 and TRBJ2-2; TRBD1 matches 8 bases. The sequencing sample was made of peripheral blood. This sequence originates from a woman aged 70-85 years with acute or convalescent COVID-19. The CDR3 region is CASSPPNGQGFSGELFF. DNA for the CDR3: TGTGCCAGCTCACCACCGAACGGACAGGGTTTTTCCGGGGAGCTGTTTTTT.